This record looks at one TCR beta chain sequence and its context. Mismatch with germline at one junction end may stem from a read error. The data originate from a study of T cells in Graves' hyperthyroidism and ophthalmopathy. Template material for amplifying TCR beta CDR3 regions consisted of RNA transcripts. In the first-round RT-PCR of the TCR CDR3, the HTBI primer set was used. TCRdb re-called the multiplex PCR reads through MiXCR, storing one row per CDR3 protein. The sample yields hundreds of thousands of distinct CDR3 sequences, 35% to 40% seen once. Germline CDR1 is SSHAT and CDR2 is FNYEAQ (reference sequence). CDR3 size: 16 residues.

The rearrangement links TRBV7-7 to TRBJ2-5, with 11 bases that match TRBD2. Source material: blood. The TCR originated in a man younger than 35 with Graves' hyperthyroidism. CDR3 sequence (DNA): TGTGCTAGCAGCGCCCGATTCACTAGCGGGAGTGAGACCCAGTACTTC. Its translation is CASSARFTSGSETQYF.